This TCR beta chain was identified during a study of Graves' ophthalmopathy and Graves' hyperthyroidism. Germline CDR1 is MNHEY and CDR2 is SVGEGT. J was trimmed by 5 bases and V by 5 bases; bases with no gene match: 10. The CDR3 sequence is 16 residues long. As regards this clonotype: Its target is not known.

Researchers took RNA transcripts and amplified TCR beta CDR3 regions from them. Second-round multiplex PCR came after a first-round RT-PCR that employed HTBI primers. A single record per CDR3 protein comes from TCRdb applying MiXCR to the multiplex PCR reads. In the table there are about 16,000 distinct CDR3 sequences, about 46% of which are singletons. Hyperthyroidism showing no ophthalmopathy within 18 months of follow-up was stable. Notes on the study in general: Predictions made by the model for ophthalmopathy progression reached under 71% sensitivity and just under 75% specificity. The authors also found most expanded thyroid clonotypes above 0.001 frequency in blood.

The sequence was collected from a middle-aged woman with stable Graves' hyperthyroidism. This chain connects TRBV6-2 or TRBV6-3 to TRBJ2-3, with 10 bases matching TRBD2. Sequencing was done on a sample of peripheral blood. CDR3 region: CASSNPTSGMGDTQYF. DNA of the CDR3: TGTGCCAGCAGTAATCCTACTAGCGGGATGGGAGATACGCAGTATTTT.